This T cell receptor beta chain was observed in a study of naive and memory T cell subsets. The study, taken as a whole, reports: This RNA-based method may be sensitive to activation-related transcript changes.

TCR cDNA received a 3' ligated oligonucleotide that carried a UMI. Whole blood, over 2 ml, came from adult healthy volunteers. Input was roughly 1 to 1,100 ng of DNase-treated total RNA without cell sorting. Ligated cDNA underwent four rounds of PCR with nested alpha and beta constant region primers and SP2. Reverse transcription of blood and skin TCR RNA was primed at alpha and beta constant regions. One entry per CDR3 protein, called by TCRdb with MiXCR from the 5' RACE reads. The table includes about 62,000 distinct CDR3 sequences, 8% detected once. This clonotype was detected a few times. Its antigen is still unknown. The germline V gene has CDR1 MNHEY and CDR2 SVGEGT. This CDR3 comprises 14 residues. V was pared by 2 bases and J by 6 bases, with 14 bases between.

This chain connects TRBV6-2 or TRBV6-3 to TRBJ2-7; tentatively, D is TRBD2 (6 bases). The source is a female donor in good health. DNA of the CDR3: TGTGCCAGCAGTTACGATCGGGAGTGGTTCGAGCAGTACTTC. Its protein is CASSYDREWFEQYF.